The following is a T cell receptor beta chain sequence with its context. After removal of 7 bases from V and 3 bases from J, the junction contained 2 bases not matched to a gene. The CDR3 is made up of 13 amino acids. Germline assignment: CDR1 SGHRS and CDR2 YFSETQ. The data stem from a study of technical replicates of blood from four donors. Produced via immunoSEQ multiplex PCR; TCRdb's table is partial and in-frame only. This table holds some 56,000 clones, 85% to 95% found once. V usage is TRBV5-1 and J usage is TRBJ2-3; 10 bases line up with TRBD1. The clonotype originates from a human donor in good health. Some clones in this sample may be carry-over from other donors' samples. What was sequenced was PBMCs. The CDR3 DNA follows: TGCGCCAGCGGGGACAGGGGAACAGATACGCAGTATTTT. Its translation: CASGDRGTDTQYF.